A single count supports the clone carrying this T cell receptor (beta chain). This entry comes from a study of blood T cell repertoires in COVID-19. Here immunoSEQ multiplex PCR was the method, and the copy in TCRdb shows in-frame clones only, minus some. In the table there are 250,000 or so clones, over 65% of which are singletons. CDR1 and CDR2 from the germline V gene are SSHAT and FNYEAQ (reference sequence). The V and J ends lost 5 bases and 4 bases, in that order; junction bases with no gene match: 19. This CDR3 is built from 18 residues. The chain couples TRBV7-7 to TRBJ2-5; 7 bases line up with TRBD2. Sequenced material: peripheral blood. This clonotype was sampled from a woman aged 80 or over with acute or convalescent COVID-19. The DNA for the CDR3 is TGTGCCAGCAGCCCCTCAATAGCCCGGGACCCGGGGGGAGAGACCCAGTACTTC. As protein: CASSPSIARDPGGETQYF.